These 27 T cell receptor beta chains came from one sample sequenced in a study of siplizumab effects on memory and regulatory T cells. Generated by immunoSEQ multiplex PCR, the TCRdb table keeps only in-frame clones and is missing some. The repertoire includes roughly 92,000 clones, 85% to 95% of them detected once, and 0.3% sits in the top ten. Sequencing used non-Treg CD4+ T cells sorted from blood. These receptors came from a human donor in good health.

The rearrangement links TRBV18 to TRBJ1-6; D is unclear. The CDR3 is 13 residues long. V was clipped by 2 bases and J by 5 bases, with 4 bases between them. Germline CDR1 KGHSH, CDR2 LQKENI. As DNA, the CDR3 is TGTGCCAGCTCACCAAAAGATAATTCACCCCTCCACTTT. Encoded protein: CASSPKDNSPLHF.

This clone was seen once. The chain recombines TRBV6-8 with TRBJ2-7, with 7 bases matching TRBD2. V dropped 1 base and J dropped 0; count of bases not matched to a gene: 12. CDR1 MNHGY and CDR2 SAAAGT come from the germline V gene. The CDR3 extends over 18 amino acids. In DNA, the CDR3 is TGTGCCAGCAGTTACTTTGGCGGGGGTTGGGGAAGCTCCTACGAGCAGTACTTC. As protein: CASSYFGGGWGSSYEQYF.

The table lists this clone with a count of one. CDR3 in amino acids: CASSYGRAYSGNTIYF. The CDR3 DNA reads TGTGCCAGCAGTTACGGCAGGGCATATTCAGGAAACACCATATATTTT. The J gene is TRBJ1-3, the V gene TRBV6-5; maybe TRBD1 (5 bases). In germline, CDR1 is MNHEY, CDR2 SVGAGI. V lost 2 bases, J lost 4 bases, and 15 bases lay in between. This CDR3 has 16 residues.

This CDR3 is CASSLGWGLNTEAFF. The CDR3 nucleotides read TGTGCCAGCAGTTTAGGTTGGGGGTTGAACACTGAAGCTTTCTTT. The rearrangement joins TRBV27 to TRBJ1-1; weak D call: TRBD1 (5 bases). CDR3 length equals 15 residues. Germline lookup yields CDR1 MNHEY and CDR2 SMNVEV (reference sequence). Trimming cost V 2 bases and J 0 bases, with 10 bases left between them.

The rearrangement uses TRBV5-1 and TRBJ2-5, with D perhaps TRBD1 (6 bases). Germline values: CDR1 SGHRS, CDR2 YFSETQ. Trimming removed 5 bases from V and 2 bases from J, with 7 bases in between. The CDR3 sequence is 12 residues long. CDR3: CASRQGQETQYF. CDR3 nucleotide sequence: TGCGCCAGCAGGCAGGGGCAAGAGACCCAGTACTTC.

The rearrangement uses TRBV18 and TRBJ1-1; a weak D match, TRBD1 (5 bases). Germline V CDR1 and CDR2: KGHSH, LQKENI. Trimming pared 1 base from V and 4 bases from J, leaving 13 bases between. This CDR3 region has 15 residues. The CDR3 loop reads CASSPRGPGGTEAFF. The CDR3 region has the DNA TGTGCCAGCTCACCACGGGGTCCCGGGGGCACTGAAGCTTTCTTT.

V gene TRBV19 combines with J gene TRBJ2-3; the D call may be TRBD1 or TRBD2 (5 bases each). Trimming took off 3 bases at V and 3 bases at J, with 10 bases between the two ends. Looked up from germline, CDR1 is LNHDA and CDR2 is SQIVND (reference sequence). The CDR3 covers 14 residues. Here the CDR3 reads CASSILAGTDTQYF. The CDR3 DNA sequence: TGTGCCAGTAGTATCCTAGCAGGGACAGATACGCAGTATTTT.

The sample holds one count of this clone. V and J are TRBV15 and TRBJ1-5, with D possibly TRBD1 on 6 matching bases. CDR3 length: 16 amino acids. The germline gives CDR1 LNHNV, CDR2 YYDKDF (reference sequence). V was pared by 1 base and J by 3 bases, with 13 bases between. The CDR3 region has the DNA TGTGCCACCAGCAGAGTACTGGGGGCGGTCAATCAGCCCCAGCATTTT. It is translated as CATSRVLGAVNQPQHF.

The chain links TRBV5-5 to TRBJ1-3; 7 nucleotides align to TRBD1. Per germline, CDR1 SGHKS and CDR2 YYEKEE (reference sequence). Trimming cost V 4 bases and J 0 bases; bases outside gene matches: 4. The CDR3 is 15 amino acids. The CDR3 reads CASSRDSYSGNTIYF. DNA of the CDR3: TGTGCCAGCAGCCGGGACAGTTACTCTGGAAACACCATATATTTT.

The rearrangement uses TRBV7-8 and TRBJ2-2; no definite D call. In germline, CDR1 is SGHVS, CDR2 FQNEAQ. The CDR3 spans 14 residues. Deletions cut 5 bases from V and 1 base from J, with 8 bases between. The CDR3 reads CASSPWRNTGELFF. The DNA for the CDR3 is TGTGCCAGCAGCCCATGGCGGAACACCGGGGAGCTGTTTTTT.

The rearrangement uses TRBV7-8 and TRBJ2-7, with 9 bases lining up with TRBD1. V lost 5 bases and J lost 3; bases outside the gene matches: 5. The CDR3 is 14 residues long. The germline V gene encodes CDR1 SGHVS and CDR2 FQNEAQ. The CDR3 region is CASSDPGQGYEQYF. CDR3 DNA: TGTGCCAGCAGCGATCCGGGACAGGGCTACGAGCAGTACTTC.

This clone was counted between two and nine times. The chain has TRBV30 and TRBJ1-2; a possible D gene is TRBD1 (5 bases). Per the germline V gene, CDR1 is GTSNPN and CDR2 is SVGIG (reference sequence). This CDR3 is 13 amino acids long. V was shortened by 3 bases and J by 7 bases, with 15 bases between the two germline ends. In nucleotides, the CDR3 is TGTGCCTGGAGGCAAGGGTCCGGGGGTGGCTACACCTTC. This translates into CAWRQGSGGGYTF.

The chain carries TRBV5-1 and TRBJ2-1; 10 positions agree with TRBD2. The V gene's germline CDR1 is SGHRS and CDR2 YFSETQ. V lost 4 bases, J lost 7 bases, and 5 bases stayed unmatched. This CDR3 has 14 amino acids. The CDR3 nucleotides are TGCGCCAGCAGCCCGGGACTAGCGACGAATGAGCAGTTCTTC. Its protein product is CASSPGLATNEQFF. Using reference TRBV5-1 and TRBJ2-1 for the parts outside the CDR3, the full variable domain is KAGVTQTPRYLIKTRGQQVTLSCSPISGHRSVSWYQQTPGQGLQFLFEYFSETQRNKGNFPGRFSGRQFSNSRSEMNVSTLELGDSALYLCASSPGLATNEQFFGPGTRLTVL.

The chain couples TRBV18 to TRBJ1-1, with D possibly matching TRBD1 (5 bases). CDR1 and CDR2 (germline): KGHSH, LQKENI. The CDR3 length is 15 residues. V was cut by 3 bases and J by 0 bases, with 11 bases left in between. The CDR3 nucleotides read TGTGCCAGCTCACCCTCCCAGACAGTGAACACTGAAGCTTTCTTT. Protein product: CASSPSQTVNTEAFF.

This clone was counted between two and nine times. The rearrangement links TRBV5-1 to TRBJ2-2; D gene unclear. Trimming pared 0 bases from V and 5 bases from J, leaving 11 bases between. This CDR3 spans 15 amino acids. The germline V gene has CDR1 SGHRS and CDR2 YFSETQ. CDR3 loop: CASSLEAGWTGELFF. CDR3 nucleotide sequence: TGCGCCAGCAGCTTGGAGGCTGGGTGGACCGGGGAGCTGTTTTTT.

The chain has TRBV14 and TRBJ1-1, with D maybe TRBD1 (5 bases). Trimming took 3 bases from V and 6 from J, leaving 8 bases between them. The CDR3 is 12 amino acids. The germline CDR1 and CDR2 sequences are SGHDN and FVKESK. This chain's CDR3 is CASSHSGPEAFF. The CDR3 region has the DNA TGTGCCAGCAGCCATTCAGGGCCTGAAGCTTTCTTT.

The rearrangement uses TRBV21-1 and TRBJ2-5; the table's TRBD1 call for D was not verified on the DNA. TRBV21-1 is an annotated pseudogene. The CDR3 is 21 amino acids. In DNA, the CDR3 is TGTGCCAGCAGCGCAGTGGCCGGGACAACAGCCACATCTTCGTACCAAGAGACCCAGTACTTC. Its protein product is CASSAVAGTTATSSYQETQYF.

The genes are TRBV18 and TRBJ2-7; 13 positions agree with TRBD2. The germline CDR1 and CDR2 sequences are KGHSH and LQKENI. The length of the CDR3 is 15 residues. With 3 bases clipped from V and 2 bases from J, the junction kept 1 base outside the gene matches. CDR3 nucleotide sequence: TGTGCCAGCTCACCTACTAGCGGGGGGGCCTACGAGCAGTACTTC. It translates to CASSPTSGGAYEQYF. Looking up the rest from reference TRBV18 and TRBJ2-7 gives the full variable domain: NAGVMQNPRHLVRRRGQEARLRCSPMKGHSHVYWYRQLPEEGLKFMVYLQKENIIDESGMPKERFSAEFPKEGPSILRIQQVVRGDSAAYFCASSPTSGGAYEQYFGPGTRLTVT.

This sequence joins TRBV7-8 and TRBJ1-4, with TRBD1 matching 7 bases. This CDR3 comprises 15 residues. The junction had 10 bases not matched to a gene; V was cut back by 5 bases and J by 7 bases. Germline V gene sequence: CDR1 SGHVS, CDR2 FQNEAQ. The CDR3 DNA reads as TGTGCCAGCAGCCCGCAGACAGGGCTTTCTGAAAAACTGTTTTTT. Translation gives CASSPQTGLSEKLFF.

This chain connects TRBV9 to TRBJ2-1; 8 bases are shared with TRBD2. The trim removed 2 bases at V and 2 bases at J, leaving 3 bases unmatched. This CDR3 has 15 residues. Germline CDR1 SGDLS, CDR2 YYNGEE. CDR3 bases: TGTGCCAGCAGCGTGGCGGGGGGTACCTACAATGAGCAGTTCTTC. Translated: CASSVAGGTYNEQFF.

The rearrangement uses TRBV7-2 and TRBJ1-1; the D is unclear. The germline gives CDR1 SGHTA, CDR2 FQGNSA. Trimming left V 6 bases short and J 6 bases short, with 11 bases between. This CDR3 is 12 amino acids long. CDR3 residues: CASSLNTAEAFF. For the CDR3, the DNA is TGTGCCAGCAGTCTAAATACAGCTGAAGCTTTCTTT.

This clone was counted once. This chain's CDR3 is CASSSAAGGPNEQYF. The CDR3 nucleotides read TGTGCCAGCAGCTCCGCAGCGGGAGGGCCGAACGAGCAGTACTTC. The chain is built from TRBV5-6 and TRBJ2-7; 10 bases match TRBD2. The CDR3 totals 15 residues. V trimming: 3 bases; J trimming: 5 bases; junction bases outside the gene matches: 8. The germline V gene has CDR1 SGHDT and CDR2 YYEEEE.

The rearrangement links TRBV6-6 to TRBJ1-3; no definite D call. The germline V gene has CDR1 MNHNY and CDR2 SVGAGI (reference sequence). Trimming stripped 11 bases from V and 1 base from J, with 15 bases between. This CDR3 region has 14 residues. The CDR3 region is CASLDARSGNTIYF. The DNA of the CDR3 is TGTGCCTCCCTAGATGCGAGATCTGGAAACACCATATATTTT.

J is TRBJ2-7 and V is TRBV7-6; D remains ambiguous. V lost 1 base and J lost 2, with 9 bases in between. Germline V gives CDR1 SGHVS, CDR2 FNYEAQ. The CDR3 consists of 14 residues. The CDR3 DNA reads as TGTGCCAGCAGCTTAGGTGGCTTAGCCTACGAGCAGTACTTC. It codes for CASSLGGLAYEQYF.

The chain links TRBV30 to TRBJ1-6, with D uncertain. The CDR3 runs to 13 residues. Germline CDR1 reads GTSNPN; CDR2 reads SVGIG (reference sequence). The V end was cut by 0 bases, the J end by 5 bases, with 5 bases between. The CDR3 DNA sequence: TGTGCCTGGAGTGTGTCAAATAATTCACCCCTCCACTTT. Its translation: CAWSVSNNSPLHF.

In this sample, this clone turned up once. The chain links TRBV2 to TRBJ2-1, with D unresolved. The CDR3 extends over 14 amino acids. The V end lost 6 bases, the J end lost 5 bases, and 14 bases lay between the germline ends. In germline, CDR1 is SNHLY, CDR2 FYNNEI. CDR3 DNA: TGTGCCAGCAGAGACCGGGCCGCAGACAATGAGCAGTTCTTC. This sequence encodes CASRDRAADNEQFF.

The J gene is TRBJ1-2, the V gene TRBV19; TRBD1 aligns across 9 bases. The CDR3 is 14 amino acids. Per the germline V gene, CDR1 is LNHDA and CDR2 is SQIVND (reference sequence). V gave up 3 bases and J gave up 3 bases; unmatched junction bases: 2. The CDR3: CASSIDRGYYGYTF. As DNA, the CDR3 is TGTGCCAGTAGTATCGACAGGGGGTACTATGGCTACACCTTC. Based on the CDR3 plus reference TRBV19 and TRBJ1-2, the full variable domain is DGGITQSPKYLFRKEGQNVTLSCEQNLNHDAMYWYRQDPGQGLRLIYYSQIVNDFQKGDIAEGYSVSREKKESFPLTVTSAQKNPTAFYLCASSIDRGYYGYTFGSGTRLTVV.